Listed below are T cell receptor beta chains from one sample, sequenced in a study of blood T cell repertoires in COVID-19. Here immunoSEQ multiplex PCR was the method, and the copy in TCRdb shows in-frame clones only, minus some. This sample has 95,000 to 120,000 clones, with approximately 88% found just once. What was sequenced was peripheral blood. Every receptor here comes from a human donor in a cohort sampled during active COVID-19. CDR3s include the opening cysteine and the closing phenylalanine or tryptophan. D genes are given only for firm matches. Some rows mark clone size as missing; the rest say once, few, many or name a class of expanded clone.

j_gene | abundance | d_gene | v_gene | CDR3nt | CDR3aa
TRBJ2-7 | NA | TRBD2 | TRBV7-7 | TGTGCTAGCAGCTTAGATCTAGCGGGAGAACCCGAGCAGTACTTC | CASSLDLAGEPEQYF
TRBJ2-3 | NA | TRBD2 | TRBV5-1 | TGCGCCAGCAGCTTGGGACTAGCGGGAGTGGATACGCAGTATTTT | CASSLGLAGVDTQYF
TRBJ2-7 | NA | TRBD1 | TRBV5-1 | TGCGCCAGCAGTGCCGGGACAGTCTCCTACGAGCAGTACTTC | CASSAGTVSYEQYF
TRBJ1-6 | few | TRBD1 | TRBV7-3 | TGTGCCAGCAGCTTATGGACAGGGGTTAATTCACCCCTCCACTTT | CASSLWTGVNSPLHF
TRBJ2-1 | NA | NA | TRBV7-3 | TGTGCCAGCAGCCCTCTAGGACTTGACAATGAGCAGTTCTTC | CASSPLGLDNEQFF
TRBJ2-3 | NA | NA | TRBV6-1 | TGTGCCAGCAGTGAATCCAGACCGGGGAGCACAGATACGCAGTATTTT | CASSESRPGSTDTQYF
TRBJ2-1 | once | NA | TRBV11-1 | TGTGCCAGCAGCTTAGATACAGGGAGCTCCTACAATGAGCAGTTCTTC | CASSLDTGSSYNEQFF
TRBJ2-7 | NA | NA | TRBV19 | TGTGCCAGAGTAATCGGCGAGGTCCTAACCCGGTACGAGCAGTACTTC | CARVIGEVLTRYEQYF
TRBJ1-2 | once | TRBD1 | TRBV5-1 | TGCGCCAGCAGCTTGACAGGGGGTATCTATGGCTACACCTTC | CASSLTGGIYGYTF
TRBJ1-2 | NA | NA | TRBV12-3/TRBV12-4 | TGTGCCAGCAGTTTTGGGACACACTATGGCTACACCTTC | CASSFGTHYGYTF
TRBJ2-1 | NA | NA | TRBV10-1 | TGCGCCAGCAGTGTGCAGCGGAGGGACAATGAGCAGTTCTTC | CASSVQRRDNEQFF
TRBJ1-3 | NA | NA | TRBV7-2 | TGTGCCAGCAGCCCTACATCCGGGTGGTCTGGAAACACCATATATTTT | CASSPTSGWSGNTIYF
TRBJ2-7 | NA | TRBD1 | TRBV4-2 | TGTGCCAGCAGCCAAGATCCGGGACAGGGGAACGAGCAGTACTTC | CASSQDPGQGNEQYF
TRBJ1-2 | NA | TRBD1 | TRBV28 | TGTGCCAGCAGTTACCTCAGACAGGGCTCCTATGGCTACACCTTC | CASSYLRQGSYGYTF
TRBJ1-1 | once | TRBD1 | TRBV29-1 | TGCAGCGTCCGCACGGACAGGGAGAACACTGAAGCTTTCTTT | CSVRTDRENTEAFF
TRBJ1-5 | once | TRBD1 | TRBV28 | TGTGCCAGCACCCCAGGGCCCGGGACAGGGAAATTGGACAATCAGCCCCAGCATTTT | CASTPGPGTGKLDNQPQHF
TRBJ2-3 | NA | TRBD1 | TRBV7-2 | TGTGCCAGCAGCTTAGGGTACCTCGGACAGGGGGCAGGAGATACGCAGTATTTT | CASSLGYLGQGAGDTQYF
TRBJ1-4 | NA | NA | TRBV4-2 | TGTGCCAGCAGCCAAGTGGGGGGACGGGGACTTTCCATTGCAACTAATGAAAAACTGTTTTTT | CASSQVGGRGLSIATNEKLFF
TRBJ1-2 | NA | NA | TRBV4-1 | TGCGCCAGCACTACGTCCCTATGGGAGCGGCCCTATGGCTACACCTTC | CASTTSLWERPYGYTF
TRBJ1-5 | NA | NA | TRBV2 | TGTGCCAGCAGTGGCAGGGTAAGCAATCAGCCCCAGCATTTT | CASSGRVSNQPQHF
TRBJ2-2 | NA | TRBD1 | TRBV6-6 | TGTGCCAGCAGTCCGCCCGGGACAGCGAACACCGGGGAGCTGTTTTTT | CASSPPGTANTGELFF
TRBJ2-4 | NA | TRBD1 | TRBV2 | TGTGCCAGCAGTGAATCGCCGGGGACAGCGGTAGCCAAAAACATTCAGTACTTC | CASSESPGTAVAKNIQYF
TRBJ1-2 | NA | NA | TRBV11-2 | TGTGCCAGCAGCACGGGGTTTGGCTACACCTTC | CASSTGFGYTF
TRBJ1-6 | NA | NA | TRBV19 | TGTGCCAGTAGCTGGACAGAAAATTCACCCCTCCACTTT | CASSWTENSPLHF
TRBJ2-3 | NA | TRBD1 | TRBV27 | TGTGCCAGCAGTTTTCTCCAGGGGGCGCGAGGGGCCACAGATACGCAGTATTTT | CASSFLQGARGATDTQYF
TRBJ2-7 | NA | NA | TRBV12-3/TRBV12-4 | TGTGCCAGCAGTTTGACAGGCTCCTACGAGCAGTACTTC | CASSLTGSYEQYF
TRBJ2-7 | NA | TRBD2 | TRBV4-1 | TGCGCCAGCAGCCAAGGGGATGGGACTAGCGTCTACGAGCAGTACTTC | CASSQGDGTSVYEQYF
TRBJ2-2 | NA | NA | TRBV29-1 | TGCAGCGTTGAGAGAACTGCCGGGACCGGGGAGCTGTTTTTT | CSVERTAGTGELFF
TRBJ1-1 | NA | TRBD1 | TRBV2 | TGTGCCAGCAGGTATGGGACAGGGTTGTCAATGAACACTGAAGCTTTCTTT | CASRYGTGLSMNTEAFF
TRBJ2-6 | once | TRBD1 | TRBV2 | TGTGCCAGCAGAGAGACAGGGATCAGTGGGGCCAACGTCCTGACTTTC | CASRETGISGANVLTF
TRBJ2-3 | NA | TRBD2 | TRBV5-1 | TGCGCCAGCACCTGGGGGGGTGGGACAGATACGCAGTATTTT | CASTWGGGTDTQYF
TRBJ2-3 | NA | TRBD2 | TRBV7-2 | TGTGCCAGCAGCTTAGGCGGGAGTCCCGCAGATACGCAGTATTTT | CASSLGGSPADTQYF
TRBJ2-4 | NA | TRBD1 | TRBV9 | TGTGCCAGCAGCCCCAAGGGGGCAGAAGTCAAAAACATTCAGTACTTC | CASSPKGAEVKNIQYF
TRBJ2-1 | NA | TRBD1 | TRBV9 | TGTGCCAGCAGCGTTGTGGACAGGGCCTACAATGAGCAGTTCTTC | CASSVVDRAYNEQFF
TRBJ1-5 | NA | NA | TRBV21-1 | TGTGCCAGCACCCCCCAGGGGGGCAATCAGCCCCAGCATTTT | CASTPQGGNQPQHF
TRBJ1-5 | NA | NA | TRBV9 | TGTGCCAGCAGCGTCCAGGGTAATCAGCCCCAGCATTTT | CASSVQGNQPQHF
TRBJ1-6 | NA | NA | TRBV5-1 | TGCGCCAGCAGCTTAACCGGTGGGCCGCCTCACTATAATTCACCCCTCCACTTT | CASSLTGGPPHYNSPLHF
TRBJ1-2 | NA | NA | TRBV24-1 | TGTGCCACCTCCGGGGATGATTATGGCTACACCTTC | CATSGDDYGYTF